Listed below are T cell receptor beta chains from one sample, sequenced in a study of cytomegalovirus exposure and HLA in healthy donors. Assay: immunoSEQ multiplex PCR; the TCRdb copy retains only in-frame clones and omits some. The table includes around 150,000 clones, nearly 80% detected once. The specimen sequenced was PBMCs. The receptor set was obtained from a woman aged 40 to 50 in good health and CMV-seronegative. Both conserved end residues are part of each CDR3. The D gene is left open where the match is weak. Size values are once, few and many counts, or a class for expanded clones, and some rows have none.

TGTGCCTGGAGTGCCCCCGGGGGTCTAACAGATACGCAGTATTTT	CAWSAPGGLTDTQYF	-	-	TRBV30	TRBJ2-3
TGTGCCAGCAGCCCTCGACAGGGTAGCACCGGGGAGCTGTTTTTT	CASSPRQGSTGELFF	-	TRBD1	TRBV6-5	TRBJ2-2
TGTGCCAGCAGCAGTCCTAGCGGGGGGGCCATCGATGAGCAGTTCTTC	CASSSPSGGAIDEQFF	-	-	TRBV21-1	TRBJ2-1
TGTGCCAGCAGTTTACAGACAGGGTCCTATAATTCACCCCTCCACTTT	CASSLQTGSYNSPLHF	-	TRBD1	TRBV6-5	TRBJ1-6
TGTGCCAGCAGTTGGACGGGAGGTAGCAATCAGCCCCAGCATTTT	CASSWTGGSNQPQHF	-	-	TRBV6-5	TRBJ1-5
TGTGCCACCAGCAGAGGGACAGGGGGCGCCTCTGGCTACACCTTC	CATSRGTGGASGYTF	-	TRBD1	TRBV15	TRBJ1-2
TGTGCCAGCAGGTCCGGGGGGGGTAGCAATCAGCCCCAGCATTTT	CASRSGGGSNQPQHF	-	-	TRBV28	TRBJ1-5
TGTGCCAGCACAGCAGGGCCCCACTTCACAGATACGCAGTATTTT	CASTAGPHFTDTQYF	-	-	TRBV25-1	TRBJ2-3
TGTGCCAGCAGTTCACAACTAGACTCCTACGAGCAGTACTTC	CASSSQLDSYEQYF	-	-	TRBV11-1	TRBJ2-7
TGCGGAGGCGAGCTGCAAGAGACCCAGTACTTC	CGGELQETQYF	-	-	TRBV20-1	TRBJ2-5
TGTGCCAGTAGTATTATGGCAGGGGGTCAAAACGAGCAGTACTTC	CASSIMAGGQNEQYF	-	TRBD1	TRBV19	TRBJ2-7
TGTGCCAGCAGTGGCGATTCACAGGGTGAGCAGTTCTTC	CASSGDSQGEQFF	-	-	TRBV6-6	TRBJ2-1
TGTGCCAGCAGTTGGCCTAGCGGGAGTGGATCTAGCACAGATACGCAGTATTTT	CASSWPSGSGSSTDTQYF	-	TRBD2	TRBV28	TRBJ2-3
TGTGCCAGCAGTTACAGGGTTGGTTACGAGCAGTACTTC	CASSYRVGYEQYF	once	-	TRBV4-2	TRBJ2-7
TGTGCCAGCAGGGAAACCGGGACATTCTACGAGCAGTACTTC	CASRETGTFYEQYF	-	-	TRBV28	TRBJ2-7
TGTGCCACCTCGGGCCCGGCCAGGGGCGAGCAGTACTTC	CATSGPARGEQYF	once	-	TRBV28	TRBJ2-7
TGTGCCAGCAGTCGACAGGGGATAAGTCAGCCCCAGCATTTT	CASSRQGISQPQHF	-	TRBD1	TRBV6-1	TRBJ1-5
TGTGCCAGCAGCCAATTTCCGGAGAACTCAGATACGCAGTATTTT	CASSQFPENSDTQYF	few	-	TRBV4-2	TRBJ2-3
TGTGCCAGCAGCCAGGGACAGGGTAACACTGAAGCTTTCTTT	CASSQGQGNTEAFF	-	TRBD1	TRBV7-2	TRBJ1-1
TGTGCCAGCAGCATGGACAGGGAAGTCTACGAGCAGTACTTC	CASSMDREVYEQYF	-	TRBD1	TRBV6-1	TRBJ2-7
TGTTCCAGCAGCTTAGTGGGGGGGACCCCGGACACCATATATTTT	CSSSLVGGTPDTIYF	once	-	TRBV7-9	TRBJ1-3
TGTGCCAGCAGCGTTTCGACAGGCGGAACATCAGGCTACACCTTC	CASSVSTGGTSGYTF	-	-	TRBV9	TRBJ1-2
TGTGCCAGCAGCCACAGGACTAGCGGGGGGCAAGAGACCCAGTACTTC	CASSHRTSGGQETQYF	-	TRBD2	TRBV7-2	TRBJ2-5
TGTGCCAGCAGCCTCCAACCCCCAGGGTCTGGAAACACCATATATTTT	CASSLQPPGSGNTIYF	-	-	TRBV7-8	TRBJ1-3
TGTGCCAGCAGTTATCGAGATATAGCACGACGGGAGACCCAGTACTTC	CASSYRDIARRETQYF	-	-	TRBV6-5	TRBJ2-5
TGTGCCATCAGTGATACCAGGGCCTATGGCTACACCTTC	CAISDTRAYGYTF	-	-	TRBV10-3	TRBJ1-2
TGTGCCAGCAGCGCGGACAGGGGGAAGGGAGAGACCCAGTACTTC	CASSADRGKGETQYF	-	TRBD1	TRBV6-5	TRBJ2-5
TGTGCCAGCAGCTTCGCTTCGGGCCCCGGGGACGAGCAGTACTTC	CASSFASGPGDEQYF	-	-	TRBV5-5	TRBJ2-7
TGCGCCAGCAGCCCGGAATGGAGCGGGGCCTACAATGAGCAGTTCTTC	CASSPEWSGAYNEQFF	-	TRBD2	TRBV5-1	TRBJ2-1
TGTGCCAGCAGCACCTTACAGGGCGGTTCCGGAGGCTACACCTTC	CASSTLQGGSGGYTF	-	-	TRBV5-6	TRBJ1-2
TGTGCCAGCAGTTTGCGGCAAGTTCATTACGAGCAGTACTTC	CASSLRQVHYEQYF	-	-	TRBV28	TRBJ2-7
TGCGCCAGCAGTCCTAGACAGGCTACCTACGAGCAGTACTTC	CASSPRQATYEQYF	-	-	TRBV5-1	TRBJ2-7